This TCR beta chain was recorded in a study of shared clonotypes between healthy human individuals. The germline gives CDR1 SEHNR, CDR2 FQNEAQ (reference sequence). The CDR3 has 16 residues. The ends were cut back, 5 bases at V and 4 bases at J, with 17 bases in the middle. TCRdb keeps only in-frame clones here, not all; method: immunoSEQ multiplex PCR. The profile shows about 2,500,000 clones, approximately 92% of them singletons. The clonotype was recovered from a man aged 18 to 29 in good health. The chain uses TRBV7-9 and TRBJ2-2, with D hard to call. The sequencing input was naive CD4+ T cells sorted from blood. Subset denoted: CD45RA+ positively selected. CDR3 DNA: TGTGCCAGCAGCCTTCGTGGCCGGACGGGCACCGGGGAGCTGTTTTTT. Its protein product is CASSLRGRTGTGELFF.